This is a list of T cell receptor beta chains from one sample in a study of T-cell memory formation after mild COVID-19. TCRdb re-analysed the 5' RACE reads in MiXCR, keeping a single row per CDR3 protein. The table records about half a million distinct CDR3 sequences, 15% to 20% of them present only once. The sequenced sample was PBMCs or a T cell subset sorted from them (not recorded which). Receptor source: an adult woman who had mild COVID-19 (a few samples of this study predate the infection). Cell type and time point are not known. Each CDR3 is given with its conserved first and last residue. Each record gives: J gene, clone size, V gene, D gene, CDR3 DNA, CDR3 protein. The D gene is left open where the match is weak. Size is stated for part of the rows, as once, few or many counts, or as a class when the clone is expanded.

J: TRBJ2-2; size: few; V: TRBV7-2; D: NA; DNA: TGTGCCAGCAGCTTAGTCGGACCCACCGGGGAGCTGTTTTTT; CDR3: CASSLVGPTGELFF
J: TRBJ2-7; size: few; V: TRBV12-3/TRBV12-4; D: TRBD1; DNA: TGTGCCAGCAGTTTTGCAGGGGGCGCGGCCGAGCAGTACTTC; CDR3: CASSFAGGAAEQYF
J: TRBJ2-7; size: NA; V: TRBV6-5; D: TRBD1; DNA: TGTGCCAGCAGTTACGACAGGGACTCCTACGAGCAGTACTTC; CDR3: CASSYDRDSYEQYF
J: TRBJ2-7; size: NA; V: TRBV12-3/TRBV12-4; D: NA; DNA: TGTGCCAGCTACACACCTTACGAGCAGTACTTC; CDR3: CASYTPYEQYF
J: TRBJ2-1; size: many; V: TRBV6-4; D: NA; DNA: TGTGCCAGCAGTGACTCTAGCGTGACCTACAATGAGCAGTTCTTC; CDR3: CASSDSSVTYNEQFF
J: TRBJ2-7; size: NA; V: TRBV12-3/TRBV12-4; D: NA; DNA: TGTGCCAGCAGTTTATTCCCCAGAGGTTCATCCTACGAGCAGTACTTC; CDR3: CASSLFPRGSSYEQYF
J: TRBJ2-7; size: many; V: TRBV12-3/TRBV12-4; D: TRBD1; DNA: TGTGCCAGCAGTTTACATCGGGACAGGACCTACGAGCAGTACTTC; CDR3: CASSLHRDRTYEQYF
J: TRBJ2-5; size: NA; V: TRBV7-2; D: TRBD2; DNA: TGTGCCAGCAGCCCCCGCGTAGCGGGAGGACAAGAGACCCAGTACTTC; CDR3: CASSPRVAGGQETQYF
J: TRBJ2-7; size: few; V: TRBV12-3/TRBV12-4; D: NA; DNA: TGTGCCAGCAGTCCTACCCGAGGCTCCTACGAGCAGTACTTC; CDR3: CASSPTRGSYEQYF
J: TRBJ1-2; size: NA; V: TRBV7-9; D: NA; DNA: TGTGCCAGCAGCTCGGACAGTACCTTTAACTATGGCTACACCTTC; CDR3: CASSSDSTFNYGYTF
J: TRBJ1-2; size: NA; V: TRBV24-1; D: NA; DNA: TGTGCCACCGCCGGAAACTATGGCTACACCTTC; CDR3: CATAGNYGYTF
J: TRBJ1-6; size: NA; V: TRBV20-1; D: NA; DNA: TGCAGTGCTGCCCCAGGCAGGGCTGGATCACCCCTCCACTTT; CDR3: CSAAPGRAGSPLHF
J: TRBJ2-1; size: NA; V: TRBV7-2; D: TRBD2; DNA: TGTGCCAGCAGCTTAGCGTTTACTAGCGGGAGCCAGTTCTTC; CDR3: CASSLAFTSGSQFF
J: TRBJ2-5; size: NA; V: TRBV7-9; D: NA; DNA: TGTGCCAGCAGCTTACAGGACGTCCCTCAAGAGACCCAGTACTTC; CDR3: CASSLQDVPQETQYF
J: TRBJ2-1; size: NA; V: TRBV11-2; D: NA; DNA: TGTGCCAGCAGCCCTCTCCGTATTACCTACAATGAGCAGTTCTTC; CDR3: CASSPLRITYNEQFF
J: TRBJ1-1; size: NA; V: TRBV7-2; D: NA; DNA: TGTGCCAGCAGCCAGAGTTGGGGCTTGACTGAAGCTTTCTTT; CDR3: CASSQSWGLTEAFF
J: TRBJ2-5; size: NA; V: TRBV6-5; D: NA; DNA: TGTGCCAGCAGTTATTCTCCGCGGGGACAGACCCAGTACTTC; CDR3: CASSYSPRGQTQYF
J: TRBJ2-7; size: few; V: TRBV30; D: NA; DNA: TGTGCCTGGAGTGTCCCTGGGTGGCCAGGTTCCGAGCAGTACTTC; CDR3: CAWSVPGWPGSEQYF
J: TRBJ2-1; size: NA; V: TRBV11-2; D: TRBD2; DNA: TGTGCCAGCAGCTTAGCTGGGACTAGTTCGTTACAGTTCTTC; CDR3: CASSLAGTSSLQFF
J: TRBJ2-2; size: few; V: TRBV2; D: NA; DNA: TGTGCCAGCAGTGAGGTTCACGGATTGGGGGAGCTGTTTTTT; CDR3: CASSEVHGLGELFF
J: TRBJ2-3; size: NA; V: TRBV20-1; D: NA; DNA: TGCAGTGCCGCGGGGGCGGTGGGGGCAGATACGCAGTATTTT; CDR3: CSAAGAVGADTQYF
J: TRBJ2-1; size: many; V: TRBV7-9; D: NA; DNA: TGTGCCAGCAGCCCCCAGCGTAATGAGCAGTTCTTC; CDR3: CASSPQRNEQFF
J: TRBJ2-5; size: NA; V: TRBV18; D: NA; DNA: TGTGCCAGCTCCGACCCGGGCAGGGGAGAGACCCAGTACTTC; CDR3: CASSDPGRGETQYF
J: TRBJ2-1; size: NA; V: TRBV7-2; D: NA; DNA: TGTGCCAGCAGCTTAGCGTCCAGATACAATGAGCAGTTCTTC; CDR3: CASSLASRYNEQFF
J: TRBJ2-1; size: few; V: TRBV24-1; D: NA; DNA: TGTGCCACCAGTGAAGGGGATGAGCAGTTCTTC; CDR3: CATSEGDEQFF
J: TRBJ2-1; size: NA; V: TRBV6-5; D: NA; DNA: TGTGCCAGCAGTTCCCCTGGAGGGGGGCATGAGCAGTTCTTC; CDR3: CASSSPGGGHEQFF
J: TRBJ2-3; size: few; V: TRBV4-1; D: NA; DNA: TGCGCCAGCAGCCAAATCATGGCTAGCACAGATACGCAGTATTTT; CDR3: CASSQIMASTDTQYF
J: TRBJ2-3; size: few; V: TRBV20-1; D: TRBD2; DNA: TGCAGTGCTCCGCGCGCTACTAGCGCCCCGCGTGGCACAGATACGCAGTATTTT; CDR3: CSAPRATSAPRGTDTQYF
J: TRBJ2-7; size: few; V: TRBV4-1; D: TRBD1; DNA: TGCGCCAGCAGCCAAACACGAACAGGGGGATACGAGCAGTACTTC; CDR3: CASSQTRTGGYEQYF
J: TRBJ2-5; size: few; V: TRBV3-1; D: NA; DNA: TGTGCCAGCAGCCAACGAACTAGGTCAGAGACCCAGTACTTC; CDR3: CASSQRTRSETQYF
J: TRBJ2-1; size: few; V: TRBV18; D: TRBD1; DNA: TGTGCCAGCTCACCTCCCACCGGGACAGGGGGCGCCCCGAGCTCCTACAATGAGCAGTTCTTC; CDR3: CASSPPTGTGGAPSSYNEQFF
J: TRBJ2-3; size: NA; V: TRBV6-5; D: TRBD1; DNA: TGTGCCAGTAAAAATGGGGGACAGGGGAACACAGATACGCAGTATTTT; CDR3: CASKNGGQGNTDTQYF
J: TRBJ2-7; size: NA; V: TRBV5-6; D: TRBD1; DNA: TGTGCCAGCAGCGTGATACGGACAGGGGTGTACTTC; CDR3: CASSVIRTGVYF
J: TRBJ2-1; size: NA; V: TRBV12-3/TRBV12-4; D: TRBD2; DNA: TGTGCCAGCAGTGGAAAAGCGGGAGTAGACAATGAGCAGTTCTTC; CDR3: CASSGKAGVDNEQFF
J: TRBJ2-1; size: many; V: TRBV6-2/TRBV6-3; D: TRBD2; DNA: TGTGCCAGCAGTTACTCGACTAGCGGGGGGAGTTACAATGAGCAGTTCTTC; CDR3: CASSYSTSGGSYNEQFF